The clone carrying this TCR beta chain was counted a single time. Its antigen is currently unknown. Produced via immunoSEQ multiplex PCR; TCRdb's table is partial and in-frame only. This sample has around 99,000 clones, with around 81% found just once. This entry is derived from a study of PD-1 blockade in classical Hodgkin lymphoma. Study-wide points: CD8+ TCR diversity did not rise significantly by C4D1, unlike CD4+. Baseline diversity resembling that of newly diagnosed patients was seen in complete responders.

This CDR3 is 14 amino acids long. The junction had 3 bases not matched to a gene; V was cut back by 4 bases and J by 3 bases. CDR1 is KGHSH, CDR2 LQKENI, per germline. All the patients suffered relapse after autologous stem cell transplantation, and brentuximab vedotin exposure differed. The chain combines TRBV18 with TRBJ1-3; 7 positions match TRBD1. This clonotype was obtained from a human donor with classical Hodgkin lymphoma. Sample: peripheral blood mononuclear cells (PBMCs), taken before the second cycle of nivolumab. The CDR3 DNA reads TGTGCCAGCTCACTCGACAGGGTTGGAAACACCATATATTTT. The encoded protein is CASSLDRVGNTIYF.